A selection of T cell receptor beta chains follows, all from one sample in a study of CD8+CD57+ T cells in acquired aplastic anemia. Each CDR3 protein gets one entry after TCRdb re-called the reads with MiXCR. The table records about 220,000 distinct CDR3 sequences, 30% to 40% of them present only once. Material for sequencing was sorted CD4+, CD8+, or CD8+CD57+ T cells (not recorded which) from PBMCs. Receptors were obtained from a human donor in good health, serving as a control. The CDR3 runs from the conserved cysteine through the conserved F or W. The order of the fields is D gene, J gene, V gene, CDR3 protein. A D gene is named only where the DNA matches it firmly.

-	TRBJ1-2	TRBV6-5	CASSYYGTVNYGYTF
TRBD2	TRBJ2-1	TRBV20-1	CSASRTSGGLNEQFF
TRBD2	TRBJ2-1	TRBV2	CASRTSASSYNEQFF
-	TRBJ1-4	TRBV6-1	CASREQRPNEKLFF
-	TRBJ2-6	TRBV15	CATSRLRANVLTF
-	TRBJ1-6	TRBV19	CASSVTGSNSPLHF
-	TRBJ2-7	TRBV24-1	CATSSGQTYEQYF
-	TRBJ1-1	TRBV2	CASTPEIITEAFF
TRBD1	TRBJ1-2	TRBV2	CASSQEGDRYYGYTF
TRBD2	TRBJ2-3	TRBV19	CASSPSGSTDTQYF
TRBD2	TRBJ2-7	TRBV19	CASSPRGGATYEQYF
-	TRBJ2-7	TRBV5-1	CASSFFEGNEQYF
-	TRBJ2-7	TRBV25-1	CASSDFRATQSSDGFSSYEQYF
-	TRBJ1-6	TRBV5-8	CASSFSGGLLHF
-	TRBJ2-5	TRBV7-2	CASSVSHGQETQYF
-	TRBJ1-1	TRBV6-1	CASSPIQGTDTEAFF
-	TRBJ1-2	TRBV12-3/TRBV12-4	CASNHRRIGGYTF
-	TRBJ1-2	TRBV11-1	CASSLTLSFKNYGYTF
-	TRBJ2-7	TRBV12-3/TRBV12-4	CASRNLGSRRLSYEQYF
-	TRBJ1-1	TRBV2	CASRWTVNTEAFF
TRBD1	TRBJ1-2	TRBV11-2	CASSLDRAGQVAF
-	TRBJ1-1	TRBV29-1	CSVVGRQGILTGTEAFF